Listed here are 29 T cell receptor beta chains from one sample, sequenced in a study of cytomegalovirus exposure and HLA in healthy donors. The PCR used 60 Vbeta and 13 Jbeta primers. Profiled with immunoSEQ multiplex PCR; TCRdb holds only in-frame clones, not every one. The repertoire holds 130,000 or so clones, about 74% seen once, with around 7% in the top ten. Sequenced input: PBMCs. Receptors were obtained from a man aged 35 to 55 in good health and CMV-seropositive.

The chain uses TRBV19 and TRBJ2-2, with D maybe TRBD1 (5 bases). V was cut by 11 bases and J by 0 bases, with 16 bases left in between. Per germline, CDR1 LNHDA and CDR2 SQIVND (reference sequence). The CDR3 extends over 15 amino acids. This chain's CDR3 is CAASTHRSNTGELFF. The CDR3 coding sequence is TGTGCCGCATCAACCCACAGGTCGAACACCGGGGAGCTGTTTTTT.

V and J are TRBV6-6 and TRBJ1-5, with D uncertain. In germline, CDR1 is MNHNY, CDR2 SVGAGI (reference sequence). CDR3 length equals 14 residues. With 8 bases removed from V and 5 bases from J, the gap between germline ends came to 16 bases. The DNA for the CDR3 is TGTGCCAGCGGCGGGATGACGTTGGATCAGCCCCAGCATTTT. Its translation: CASGGMTLDQPQHF.

This chain's CDR3 is CATSRDQDRTSGANVLTF. In nucleotides, the CDR3 is TGTGCCACCAGCAGAGACCAGGACAGGACGTCTGGGGCCAACGTCCTGACTTTC. The J gene is TRBJ2-6, the V gene TRBV15; TRBD1 aligns across 7 bases. The CDR3 spans 18 residues. Germline V gene lookup returns CDR1 LNHNV and CDR2 YYDKDF (reference sequence). V lost 0 bases to trimming and J lost 1 base; unmatched junction nucleotides: 6.

The chain is built from TRBV10-3 and TRBJ1-1; maybe TRBD1 (6 bases). This CDR3 has 14 amino acids. V was pared by 9 bases and J by 5 bases, with 19 bases between. Germline V gives CDR1 ENHRY, CDR2 SYGVKD. The CDR3, as DNA: TGTGCCATACCTTCGGGGGGCGGGTGGACTGAAGCTTTCTTT. This encodes CAIPSGGGWTEAFF.

This clone has a single count. The chain links TRBV28 to TRBJ2-7; TRBD1 aligns across 11 bases. CDR3 size: 15 residues. Unmatched junction bases numbered 10, after V lost 6 bases and J lost 6 bases. Germline V gene sequence: CDR1 MDHEN, CDR2 SYDVKM. The CDR3 sequence: CASSSPGQGGIEQYF. The CDR3 nucleotides read TGTGCCAGCAGCTCACCGGGACAGGGGGGGATCGAGCAGTACTTC.

The sample holds a few counts of this clone. This chain links TRBV7-9 with TRBJ1-1; D ambiguous. Germline V CDR1 and CDR2: SEHNR, FQNEAQ (reference sequence). The V gene lost 7 bases and the J gene lost 4 bases, with 10 bases spanning the gap. The length of the CDR3 is 12 residues. CDR3 sequence: CASIKEGTEAFF. CDR3 DNA: TGTGCCAGCATCAAAGAGGGCACTGAAGCTTTCTTT.

The V call is TRBV27, the J call TRBJ1-2; 8 positions agree with TRBD1. Trimming at V came to 3 bases and at J to 7 bases, leaving 4 bases not matched to a gene. The CDR3 consists of 13 residues. CDR1 and CDR2 from the germline V gene are MNHEY and SMNVEV (reference sequence). Written as DNA, the CDR3 is TGTGCCAGCAGTTTCCCAGGGGGCCTTGGCTACACCTTC. This translates into CASSFPGGLGYTF.

The rearrangement uses TRBV5-1 and TRBJ2-5; TRBD2 matches at 8 bases. J was trimmed by 1 base and V by 4 bases; bases with no gene match: 6. CDR3 size: 15 residues. CDR1 is SGHRS, CDR2 YFSETQ, per germline. The CDR3 DNA is TGCGCCAGCAGCGGGGGGACTAGGGCCCAAGAGACCCAGTACTTC. This codes for CASSGGTRAQETQYF. Supplemented by reference TRBV5-1 and TRBJ2-5, the full variable domain reads KAGVTQTPRYLIKTRGQQVTLSCSPISGHRSVSWYQQTPGQGLQFLFEYFSETQRNKGNFPGRFSGRQFSNSRSEMNVSTLELGDSALYLCASSGGTRAQETQYFGPGTRLLVL.

This rearrangement joins TRBV5-6 to TRBJ2-5; possibly TRBD1 for D (5 bases). TRBJ2-7 matches the DNA end more closely, so the J call is doubtful. The CDR3 is made up of 15 amino acids. From germline, CDR1 is SGHDT and CDR2 YYEEEE. The chain's CDR3 is CASSPGYRSSYEQYF. CDR3 DNA sequence: TGTGCCAGCAGCCCAGGGTACAGGAGCTCCTACGAGCAGTACTTC.

This clone was seen a single time. The chain has TRBV27 and TRBJ2-2, with D hard to call. V shed 4 bases and J shed 7 bases, with 13 bases lying between them. Germline-derived CDR1 and CDR2 are MNHEY and SMNVEV (reference sequence). The CDR3 contains 14 residues. The CDR3 DNA reads TGTGCCAGCAGTTCAAATATTCACGGCGGGGAGCTGTTTTTT. Amino acid sequence: CASSSNIHGGELFF.

This clone was picked up a small number of times. V gene TRBV5-6 combines with J gene TRBJ1-5; D gene unclear. The germline V gene encodes CDR1 SGHDT and CDR2 YYEEEE. V lost 2 bases to trimming and J lost 9 bases, with 12 bases between them. The CDR3 is 13 amino acids. CDR3 amino acids: CASSFSPGGPQHF. For the CDR3, the DNA is TGTGCCAGCAGCTTTTCCCCCGGCGGGCCCCAGCATTTT. The complete variable domain, with remaining parts taken from reference TRBV5-6 and TRBJ1-5, reads DAGVTQSPTHLIKTRGQQVTLRCSPKSGHDTVSWYQQALGQGPQFIFQYYEEEERQRGNFPDRFSGHQFPNYSSELNVNALLLGDSALYLCASSFSPGGPQHFGDGTRLSIL.

The chain couples TRBV28 to TRBJ2-6; the match to TRBD1 covers 9 bases. The J segment lost 0 bases and the V segment lost 10 bases, leaving 7 bases of the junction unmatched. Germline CDR1 is MDHEN and CDR2 is SYDVKM. CDR3 length: 16 residues. CDR3 sequence reads: CATTGGFLSGANVLTF. The CDR3 coding sequence is TGTGCCACAACAGGGGGCTTTCTCTCTGGGGCCAACGTCCTGACTTTC.

V gene TRBV10-3 combines with J gene TRBJ2-7; 10 nucleotides align to TRBD2. This CDR3 has 16 residues. V trimming: 2 bases; J trimming: 3 bases; junction bases outside the gene matches: 7. Germline CDR1 ENHRY, CDR2 SYGVKD. This CDR3 is CAISEVFGTSDYEQYF. In nucleotides, the CDR3 is TGTGCCATCAGTGAGGTTTTCGGGACTAGCGACTACGAGCAGTACTTC.

The V call is TRBV12-5, the J call TRBJ2-2, with TRBD1 as a possible D gene (6 bases). This CDR3 spans 16 amino acids. V was shortened by 0 bases and J by 6 bases, with 14 bases between the two germline ends. Germline assignment: CDR1 LGHNT and CDR2 FRNRAP. In DNA form, the CDR3 reads TGTGCTAGTGGTTTGGTATTGGGGGCGTTAGCCGGGGAGCTGTTTTTT. It translates to CASGLVLGALAGELFF.

The chain carries TRBV11-2 and TRBJ2-7, with D hard to call. The length of the CDR3 is 14 residues. In germline, CDR1 is SGHAT, CDR2 FQNNGV. V was clipped by 1 base and J by 0 bases, with 7 bases between them. CDR3 region: CASSLGPGSYEQYF. For the CDR3, the DNA is TGTGCCAGCAGCTTAGGGCCGGGCTCCTACGAGCAGTACTTC.

This chain joins TRBV5-5 and TRBJ2-7; 8 nucleotides align to TRBD2. CDR3 size: 15 residues. V was pared by 4 bases and J by 3 bases, with 9 bases of the junction left unmatched. CDR1 SGHKS and CDR2 YYEKEE come from the germline V gene (reference sequence). CDR3 DNA: TGTGCCAGCAGCCCGGAGGGGACTAGAAGCTACGAGCAGTACTTC. Protein product: CASSPEGTRSYEQYF.

V gene TRBV19 combines with J gene TRBJ1-5, with D perhaps TRBD1 (5 bases). CDR1 is LNHDA, CDR2 SQIVND, per germline (reference sequence). V lost 5 bases and J 6 bases, leaving 14 bases between the germline ends. The CDR3 sequence is 14 residues long. CDR3 in DNA: TGTGCCAGTAGTTCCGGACAAGTATTTCAGCCCCAGCATTTT. Its protein product is CASSSGQVFQPQHF.

The chain uses TRBV5-1 and TRBJ1-6; D gene unclear. In germline, CDR1 is SGHRS, CDR2 YFSETQ. The CDR3 covers 15 residues. Trimming removed 0 bases from V and 8 bases from J, with 12 bases in between. This CDR3 is CASSLGGVGHSPLHF. CDR3 DNA sequence: TGCGCCAGCAGCTTGGGCGGGGTCGGGCATTCACCCCTCCACTTT.

This clone was counted only a few times. The chain couples TRBV14 to TRBJ1-1, with TRBD1 identical over 8 bases. The length of the CDR3 is 14 residues. Trimming removed 4 bases from V and 2 bases from J; junction bases left unmatched: 3. Germline-derived CDR1 and CDR2 are SGHDN and FVKESK. CDR3 coding DNA: TGTGCCAGCAGCCTAGGACAGGGTAACACTGAAGCTTTCTTT. Amino acid sequence: CASSLGQGNTEAFF.

V is TRBV19 and J is TRBJ2-7, with TRBD1 matching 7 bases. J lost 3 bases, V lost 6 bases, and 8 bases had no gene match. Germline values: CDR1 LNHDA, CDR2 SQIVND (reference sequence). The CDR3 is made up of 14 amino acids. The CDR3 spells CASSLGAGGYEQYF. CDR3 coding DNA: TGTGCCAGTAGCCTAGGGGCAGGGGGCTACGAGCAGTACTTC. Filled out from reference TRBV19 and TRBJ2-7, the complete variable domain reads DGGITQSPKYLFRKEGQNVTLSCEQNLNHDAMYWYRQDPGQGLRLIYYSQIVNDFQKGDIAEGYSVSREKKESFPLTVTSAQKNPTAFYLCASSLGAGGYEQYFGPGTRLTVT.

The gene calls are TRBV18 and TRBJ1-4, with D unclear. CDR1 is KGHSH and CDR2 is LQKENI in the germline V gene. The CDR3 extends over 17 amino acids. Between the trimmed V and J ends, which lost 3 bases and 2 bases, there was a span of 16 bases. The CDR3 DNA is TGTGCCAGCTCACCTTCGGCGGGAATAGCGACTAATGAAAAACTGTTTTTT. This sequence encodes CASSPSAGIATNEKLFF.

J is TRBJ2-7 and V is TRBV30; 10 bases are a match to TRBD2. Trimming cost V 0 bases and J 2 bases; bases outside gene matches: 4. CDR3 length: 15 amino acids. Germline V CDR1 and CDR2: GTSNPN, SVGIG (reference sequence). As DNA, the CDR3 is TGTGCCTGGAGTGTATATAGCGGGGGGCCCTACGAGCAGTACTTC. It encodes CAWSVYSGGPYEQYF.

This chain connects TRBV6-5 to TRBJ2-1; 8 bases are a match to TRBD2. The CDR3 runs 15 residues. Germline values: CDR1 MNHEY, CDR2 SVGAGI. J lost 5 bases, V lost 5 bases, and 8 bases had no gene match. DNA of the CDR3: TGTGCCAGCAGTCCCCGGACTAGCACCCACAATGAGCAGTTCTTC. As protein: CASSPRTSTHNEQFF.

This sequence joins TRBV29-1 and TRBJ2-7; 8 bases are a match to TRBD2. V lost 0 bases, J lost 7 bases, and 11 bases stayed unmatched. Looked up from germline, CDR1 is SQVTM and CDR2 is ANQGSEA. The CDR3 contains 15 residues. CDR3 in amino acids: CSVEEGTSRGGEQYF. The CDR3 DNA reads as TGCAGCGTTGAAGAAGGGACCAGCCGGGGGGGGGAGCAGTACTTC.

The chain couples TRBV25-1 to TRBJ2-6; D is perhaps TRBD1 (5 bases). The CDR3 is 17 residues long. Germline V gene data show CDR1 as MGHDK and CDR2 as SYGVNS. V shed 4 bases and J shed 0 bases, with 13 bases lying between them. CDR3 bases: TGTGCCAGCAGTGCCCGCCGACAGAGCTCTGGGGCCAACGTCCTGACTTTC. Its protein product is CASSARRQSSGANVLTF.

The chain uses TRBV28 and TRBJ2-7; 8 positions agree with TRBD2. V shed 2 bases and J 2 bases; nucleotides not matched to a gene: 5. The CDR3 has 15 residues. From germline, CDR1 is MDHEN and CDR2 SYDVKM. This CDR3 reads CASSLGAGGPYEQYF. The CDR3 DNA reads TGTGCCAGCAGTTTAGGGGCGGGAGGACCCTACGAGCAGTACTTC.

This clone came up a few times. This chain connects TRBV10-3 to TRBJ2-2; maybe TRBD1 (6 bases). V lost 9 bases to trimming and J lost 4 bases, with 15 bases between them. Germline assignment: CDR1 ENHRY and CDR2 SYGVKD. The CDR3 has 14 residues. CDR3 sequence: CAMTAQGSTGELFF. The CDR3 coding sequence is TGTGCCATGACGGCCCAGGGGTCCACCGGGGAGCTGTTTTTT.

Concerning this clone: The same CDR3 arises from other DNA sequences in this sample as well. This sequence joins TRBV21-1 and TRBJ2-7; the table's D call of TRBD1 was not tested on the DNA. TRBV21-1 is classified as a pseudogene. The CDR3 loop spans 14 amino acids. CDR3 region: CASSNRDRDYEQYF. CDR3 in DNA: TGTGCCAGCAGCAACCGGGACAGGGACTACGAGCAGTACTTC.

This clone has only a few counts. This chain links TRBV27 with TRBJ1-1; no firm D call. Trimming removed 3 bases at V and 1 base at J, with 6 bases between. The germline V gene has CDR1 MNHEY and CDR2 SMNVEV (reference sequence). The CDR3 covers 13 residues. The CDR3 DNA reads TGTGCCAGCAGTTTGAACAGGAACACTGAAGCTTTCTTT. It specifies CASSLNRNTEAFF.